This entry lists 21 T cell receptor beta chains sequenced from one sample in a study of shared clonotypes between healthy human individuals. Assay: immunoSEQ multiplex PCR; the TCRdb copy retains only in-frame clones and omits some. This table has under 1,900,000 clones, 97% to 99% appearing once. The material sequenced was naive CD4+ T cells sorted from blood. Documented subset: CD45RA+ positively selected. These receptors all come from a man aged 25 to 45 in good health.

V and J are TRBV11-3 and TRBJ2-7; 10 bases are shared with TRBD2. V lost 1 base, J lost 4 bases, and 4 bases stayed unmatched. The CDR3 has 15 residues. The germline CDR1 and CDR2 sequences are SGHNT and YENEEA. CDR3: CASSLGPSGSYEQYF. The CDR3 DNA reads as TGTGCCAGCAGCTTAGGCCCTAGCGGGAGTTACGAGCAGTACTTC.

The rearrangement uses TRBV6-1 and TRBJ2-6; tentative D call: TRBD2 (5 bases). CDR3 length: 15 residues. Germline lookup yields CDR1 MNHNS and CDR2 SASEGT. Between the trimmed V and J ends, which lost 11 bases and 2 bases, there was a span of 16 bases. The CDR3 DNA sequence: TGTGCCGTCCGGGATCCATTCCCTGGGGCCAACGTCCTGACTTTC. It encodes CAVRDPFPGANVLTF.

The V and J genes are TRBV29-1 and TRBJ2-7, with D unresolved. CDR1 and CDR2 from the germline V gene are SQVTM and ANQGSEA. The V gene lost 0 bases and the J gene lost 1 base, with 4 bases spanning the gap. This CDR3 is 12 amino acids long. The CDR3 nucleotides read TGCAGCGTTGAAGATGAATCCTACGAGCAGTACTTC. Translating it yields CSVEDESYEQYF.

This sequence joins TRBV7-2 and TRBJ2-2; D gene ambiguous. CDR1 and CDR2 (germline): SGHTA, FQGNSA. Trimming took off 1 base at V and 5 bases at J, with 5 bases between the two ends. This CDR3 region has 13 residues. The CDR3 nucleotides read TGTGCCAGCAGCTTAGTCTCTACCGGGGAGCTGTTTTTT. It is translated as CASSLVSTGELFF.

The chain is built from TRBV5-1 and TRBJ2-1; TRBD2 agrees at 9 bases. V was clipped by 0 bases and J by 0 bases; unmatched bases: 7. This CDR3 region has 18 residues. Germline CDR1 is SGHRS and CDR2 is YFSETQ. CDR3 sequence: CASSLVAGAASSYNEQFF. The CDR3 DNA follows: TGCGCCAGCAGCTTGGTAGCGGGAGCCGCGAGCTCCTACAATGAGCAGTTCTTC.

The chain combines TRBV6-1 with TRBJ1-5; maybe TRBD1 (5 bases). The CDR3 extends over 16 amino acids. In germline, CDR1 is MNHNS, CDR2 SASEGT. V was pared by 2 bases and J by 2 bases, with 13 bases between. The chain's CDR3 is CASSERVMGRNQPQHF. Written as DNA, the CDR3 is TGTGCCAGCAGTGAACGAGTTATGGGGCGCAATCAGCCCCAGCATTTT.

The V and J genes are TRBV19 and TRBJ2-7; D perhaps matches TRBD2 (6 bases). Between the trimmed V and J ends, which lost 3 bases and 3 bases, there was a span of 12 bases. CDR1 and CDR2 from the germline V gene are LNHDA and SQIVND (reference sequence). The CDR3 is made up of 14 amino acids. CDR3 loop: CASSMSGGDYEQYF. Here the CDR3 DNA reads TGTGCCAGTAGTATGTCCGGAGGGGACTACGAGCAGTACTTC.

Concerning this clone: One end of the junction fails to match germline, which may point to a read error. DNA of the CDR3: TGCGCCAGCAGCATGGGTGAGTTTCATCAGTCCCAGCATTTT. It encodes CASSMGEFHQSQHF. The rearrangement links TRBV5-1 to TRBJ1-5; D gene uncertain. The CDR3 covers 14 residues. Germline assignment: CDR1 SGHRS and CDR2 YFSETQ. Supplemented by reference TRBV5-1 and TRBJ1-5, the full variable domain reads KAGVTQTPRYLIKTRGQQVTLSCSPISGHRSVSWYQQTPGQGLQFLFEYFSETQRNKGNFPGRFSGRQFSNSRSEMNVSTLELGDSALYLCASSMGEFHQSQHFGDGTRLSIL.

V gene TRBV6-5 combines with J gene TRBJ2-7; D might be TRBD2 (5 bases). Germline lookup yields CDR1 MNHEY and CDR2 SVGAGI. This CDR3 has 16 amino acids. V lost 2 bases to trimming and J lost 5 bases, with 19 bases between them. The CDR3 sequence is CASSYRKWNSGDEQYF. CDR3 DNA: TGTGCCAGCAGTTACCGGAAGTGGAACAGCGGTGACGAGCAGTACTTC.

This sequence joins TRBV19 and TRBJ2-2; the D gene is possibly TRBD1 (6 bases). The CDR3 contains 16 residues. The germline V and J ends were trimmed by 6 bases and 4 bases, with 18 bases remaining between them. Germline CDR1 reads LNHDA; CDR2 reads SQIVND (reference sequence). CDR3 in amino acids: CASSPARGTLTGELFF. Written as DNA, the CDR3 is TGTGCCAGTAGCCCCGCGAGGGGGACGCTCACCGGGGAGCTGTTTTTT.

The genes are TRBV28 and TRBJ2-7; no firm D call. Per germline, CDR1 MDHEN and CDR2 SYDVKM. With 3 bases removed from V and 2 bases from J, the gap between germline ends came to 8 bases. The CDR3 contains 13 residues. The CDR3 spells CASSFSTPYEQYF. CDR3 bases: TGTGCCAGCAGTTTTTCCACCCCCTACGAGCAGTACTTC.

The chain is built from TRBV7-2 and TRBJ2-3; D is ambiguous. Trimming removed 3 bases at V and 4 bases at J, with 5 bases between. The CDR3 is 12 amino acids. The germline gives CDR1 SGHTA, CDR2 FQGNSA. DNA of the CDR3: TGTGCCAGCAGCTTTATTCCAGATACGCAGTATTTT. Amino acid sequence: CASSFIPDTQYF.

The chain employs TRBV11-2 and TRBJ2-1, with TRBD2 matching 7 bases. Germline assignment: CDR1 SGHAT and CDR2 FQNNGV. J gave up 4 bases and V 3 bases, and 9 bases lay outside the gene matches. The CDR3 spans 16 residues. CDR3 DNA: TGTGCCAGCAGCTTTTCCCTAGCGGATGTTTACAATGAGCAGTTCTTC. It codes for CASSFSLADVYNEQFF.

J is TRBJ2-1 and V is TRBV4-1; 9 nucleotides align to TRBD2. The germline V gene has CDR1 MGHRA and CDR2 YSYEKL. V shed 4 bases and J 10 bases; nucleotides not matched to a gene: 8. This CDR3 has 14 residues. CDR3 in amino acids: CASSPPGLAWEQFF. The CDR3 DNA follows: TGCGCCAGCAGCCCCCCGGGACTAGCATGGGAGCAGTTCTTC.

The chain recombines TRBV5-1 with TRBJ1-2; 8 positions agree with TRBD1. The CDR3 sequence is 15 residues long. CDR1 SGHRS and CDR2 YFSETQ come from the germline V gene. Germline trimming cut 4 bases from V and 4 bases from J; bases unmatched to any gene: 9. Here the CDR3 reads CASSTGTGEIYGYTF. DNA of the CDR3: TGCGCCAGCAGCACGGGGACAGGAGAAATCTATGGCTACACCTTC.

This clone was observed once. This chain connects TRBV10-3 to TRBJ2-1; D is uncertain. CDR3 length: 14 residues. Germline V gene data show CDR1 as ENHRY and CDR2 as SYGVKD. V gave up 4 bases and J gave up 5 bases, with 12 bases separating them. In DNA, the CDR3 is TGTGCCATCAGTGTGAGGCCGCCCAACAATGAGCAGTTCTTC. It yields the protein CAISVRPPNNEQFF.

This clone was picked up a small number of times. V usage is TRBV19 and J usage is TRBJ2-5; 9 bases line up with TRBD1. Germline V gives CDR1 LNHDA, CDR2 SQIVND (reference sequence). With 5 bases clipped from V and 4 bases from J, the junction kept 11 bases outside the gene matches. The CDR3 is 16 residues long. DNA of the CDR3: TGTGCCAGTAGTCCCCGAAACAGGGGGCGAGGAGAGACCCAGTACTTC. As protein: CASSPRNRGRGETQYF. The full variable domain, completed using reference TRBV19 and TRBJ2-5, is DGGITQSPKYLFRKEGQNVTLSCEQNLNHDAMYWYRQDPGQGLRLIYYSQIVNDFQKGDIAEGYSVSREKKESFPLTVTSAQKNPTAFYLCASSPRNRGRGETQYFGPGTRLLVL.

The rearrangement uses TRBV15 and TRBJ1-1, with 8 bases identical to TRBD1. This CDR3 region has 16 residues. The germline CDR1 and CDR2 sequences are LNHNV and YYDKDF (reference sequence). Losses at the gene ends were 1 base for V and 5 bases for J; bases not matched to a gene: 9. CDR3 nucleotide sequence: TGTGCCACCAGCAGAGCCTCCGGGACAGGAAGGACTGAAGCTTTCTTT. Translating it yields CATSRASGTGRTEAFF. The full variable domain, with the rest looked up from reference TRBV15 and TRBJ1-1, is DAMVIQNPRYQVTQFGKPVTLSCSQTLNHNVMYWYQQKSSQAPKLLFHYYDKDFNNEADTPDNFQSRRPNTSFCFLDIRSPGLGDTAMYLCATSRASGTGRTEAFFGQGTRLTVV.

This chain joins TRBV28 and TRBJ1-1; D not certain. Looked up from germline, CDR1 is MDHEN and CDR2 is SYDVKM. The CDR3 length is 12 residues. V was cut by 7 bases and J by 8 bases, with 14 bases left in between. DNA for the CDR3: TGTGCCAGCACCCTAAGAGAGACCGAAGCTTTCTTT. Protein product: CASTLRETEAFF.

The chain links TRBV6-1 to TRBJ2-7, with D hard to call. CDR1 and CDR2 from the germline V gene are MNHNS and SASEGT. The V and J ends lost 7 bases and 0 bases respectively, with 13 bases between them. The CDR3 has 14 residues. Written as DNA, the CDR3 is TGTGCCAGCACCAATGGTGGGAACTCCTACGAGCAGTACTTC. This codes for CASTNGGNSYEQYF.

The rearrangement links TRBV27 to TRBJ2-7, with 13 bases aligning to TRBD2. CDR1 is MNHEY, CDR2 SMNVEV, per germline (reference sequence). V lost 5 bases and J lost 4; bases outside the gene matches: 14. This CDR3 is 18 amino acids long. The chain's CDR3 is CASSPPSRGLAGVYEQYF. The CDR3 DNA sequence: TGTGCCAGCAGTCCCCCTAGTCGAGGACTAGCGGGAGTATACGAGCAGTACTTC.